Sequencing of this T cell receptor beta chain was carried out in a study of T cell repertoires in cytomegalovirus infection (dated by TCRdb to between 2018 and 2021). Some background on the complete study: Alongside well-studied HLA-B-restricted epitopes, the peptide stimulations were aimed at recently identified HLA-C-restricted CMV epitopes, whose presentation resists viral immunomodulation. The HLA type of each donor mattered for the analysis, because public TCR beta signatures pointed to carriage of CMV infection along with the matching HLA type. Broader findings and caveats from the paper: Cumulative frequency of public TCR beta family members discriminated carriers of CMV infection plus the relevant HLA type in this cohort and an independent approximately 350-donor cohort. The ex vivo response was dominated by HLA-C-restricted CMV-specific TCR beta clonotypes, which also provided the single most frequent clonotype in two of eight donors.

V lost 6 bases and J lost 3 bases; the stretch between them is 20 bases long. Reading from cysteine to phenylalanine, the CDR3 counts 17 amino acids. Only CDR3 DNA remains: 51 bases, in frame from the first base. The sample's treatment or condition label, decoded: in vitro stimulation with specific CMV peptide epitopes to enrich CMV-specific T cells. Comments on this clonotype: Its cognate antigen has yet to be identified. Per-base qualities were not stored, and no clone one base away is much larger.

Sequencing instrument: Illumina HiSeq 1500. TCRdb took the public reads, trimmed them with fastp at Q25, ran MiXCR for clone calling and kept in-frame beta chains. Every distinct CDR3 protein forms one entry, paired with its most common genes and DNA. Here the sample has 550,000 to 850,000 distinct CDR3 sequences; approximately 33% occur a single time. The ten top clones hold 15% to 20% of the sample. The TCR sequence derives from a human donor in good health (CMV status not recorded). Some clones in this sample may be carry-over from other donors' samples. The starting material was cultured PBMCs, obtained from culture after CMV antigen stimulation. The sequence links TRBV12-3 or TRBV12-4 to TRBJ2-2, and possibly TRBD2, on 7 matching bases. The sequenced DNA is TGTGCCAGCAGCCGGTCTGGCGGGGGCCTGGACACCGGGGAGCTGTTTTTT. Its protein product is CASSRSGGGLDTGELFF.